This entry lists 27 T cell receptor beta chains sequenced from one sample in a study of shared clonotypes between healthy human individuals (dated by TCRdb to 2018 to 2020). The library was produced with the immunoSEQ multiplex PCR assay. Sourced from immuneACCESS, this table was stored by TCRdb with only in-frame sequences that have V and J called. A share of the clones is absent; for the studies checked, an unresolved V gene accounts for under half, and the remainder has no known explanation. This sample holds under 2,500,000 clones; about 94% were observed only once. Jointly, the top ten make up less than 0.15% of the sample. Input material: naive CD4+ T cells sorted from blood. What this sample's cell subset or site label stands for: CD45RA+ positively selected. These receptors came from a man younger than 35 in good health.

The V call is TRBV11-2, the J call TRBJ2-7; 8 bases are a match to TRBD1. The germline V gene encodes CDR1 SGHAT and CDR2 FQNNGV. The trim removed 0 bases at V and 5 bases at J, leaving 9 bases unmatched. This CDR3 contains 16 residues. The CDR3 bases are TGTGCCAGCAGCTTAGAAGGGGCAGGGGGCAAGGACGAGCAGTACTTC. As protein: CASSLEGAGGKDEQYF. Based on the CDR3 plus reference TRBV11-2 and TRBJ2-7, the full variable domain is EAGVAQSPRYKIIEKRQSVAFWCNPISGHATLYWYQQILGQGPKLLIQFQNNGVVDDSQLPKDRFSAERLKGVDSTLKIQPAKLEDSAVYLCASSLEGAGGKDEQYFGPGTRLTVT.

V gene TRBV11-2 combines with J gene TRBJ2-7; D not certain. The germline V and J ends were trimmed by 7 bases and 4 bases, with 14 bases remaining between them. The V gene's germline CDR1 is SGHAT and CDR2 FQNNGV. CDR3 length: 13 amino acids. CDR3 sequence (DNA): TGTGCCAGCAACTCAGGACCAATATACGAGCAGTACTTC. It encodes CASNSGPIYEQYF.

CDR3 coding DNA: TGTGCCAGCAGCGGCGACAGCGAGCAGTACTTC. It yields the protein CASSGDSEQYF. V and J are TRBV9 and TRBJ2-7; possible D gene TRBD1, 5 bases. The CDR3 spans 11 residues. V lost 3 bases and J 6 bases, leaving 7 bases between the germline ends. Germline CDR1 reads SGDLS; CDR2 reads YYNGEE.

In its sample, this clone was seen once. This sample also contains other DNA sequences that code for the same CDR3. The chain carries TRBV5-6 and TRBJ2-5; D is unclear. Germline assignment: CDR1 SGHDT and CDR2 YYEEEE. With 2 bases removed from V and 5 bases from J, the gap between germline ends came to 10 bases. The CDR3 has 13 residues. The CDR3, as DNA: TGTGCCAGCAGCTTTGGTAGGTGGGAGACCCAGTACTTC. Translation: CASSFGRWETQYF.

The chain links TRBV7-2 to TRBJ2-7; D is possibly TRBD2 (5 bases). The V gene lost 3 bases and the J gene lost 0 bases, with 12 bases spanning the gap. This CDR3 comprises 15 residues. Per germline, CDR1 SGHTA and CDR2 FQGNSA. The DNA of the CDR3 is TGTGCCAGCAGCTTTGGGCGGGTCGGCTCCTACGAGCAGTACTTC. It is translated as CASSFGRVGSYEQYF.

The V and J genes are TRBV27 and TRBJ2-5, with 9 nucleotides matching TRBD1. V lost 2 bases, J lost 2 bases, and 12 bases stayed unmatched. The length of the CDR3 is 18 residues. Germline V lookup: CDR1 MNHEY, CDR2 SMNVEV (reference sequence). Written as DNA, the CDR3 is TGTGCCAGCAGTTTAAAACCCCCCGACAGGGGGTGGCAAGAGACCCAGTACTTC. Protein product: CASSLKPPDRGWQETQYF.

The V and J genes are TRBV11-2 and TRBJ2-5, with 8 nucleotides matching TRBD1. With the DNA end fitting TRBJ2-7 better, the J assignment may be wrong. The CDR3 extends over 12 amino acids. The germline CDR1 and CDR2 sequences are SGHAT and FQNNGV. CDR3 nucleotides: TGTGCCAGCAGCGGACAGGGCTACGAGCAGTACTTC. This encodes CASSGQGYEQYF.

Points on this clone: Other DNA sequences in this specimen translate into the identical CDR3. The chain recombines TRBV2 with TRBJ2-5; D not certain. The V end lost 7 bases, the J end lost 2 bases, and 11 bases lay between the germline ends. Looked up from germline, CDR1 is SNHLY and CDR2 is FYNNEI. There are 13 residues in the CDR3. DNA of the CDR3: TGTGCCAGCAATCGAGGCCTTCAAGAGACCCAGTACTTC. Translation gives CASNRGLQETQYF.

This chain connects TRBV7-9 to TRBJ2-7, with D tentatively TRBD1 or TRBD2 (5 bases each). Germline V lookup: CDR1 SEHNR, CDR2 FQNEAQ (reference sequence). Trimming took off 4 bases at V and 0 bases at J, with 19 bases between the two ends. This CDR3 contains 17 residues. CDR3 region: CASSSWGISTSSYEQYF. The CDR3 DNA follows: TGTGCCAGCAGCTCTTGGGGGATCTCAACCTCCTCCTACGAGCAGTACTTC. Full variable domain (rest looked up from reference TRBV7-9 and TRBJ2-7): DTGVSQNPRHKITKRGQNVTFRCDPISEHNRLYWYRQTLGQGPEFLTYFQNEAQLEKSRLLSDRFSAERPKGSFSTLEIQRTEQGDSAMYLCASSSWGISTSSYEQYFGPGTRLTVT.

The gene calls are TRBV15 and TRBJ1-4; D uncertain. The length of the CDR3 is 14 residues. The V and J ends lost 3 bases and 3 bases respectively, with 8 bases between them. The germline gives CDR1 LNHNV, CDR2 YYDKDF (reference sequence). CDR3 loop: CATSSSQANEKLFF. The CDR3 nucleotides read TGTGCCACCAGCAGTAGTCAAGCTAATGAAAAACTGTTTTTT.

This clone came up once. The genes are TRBV5-1 and TRBJ2-5, with D perhaps matching TRBD1 (5 bases). Trimming took off 1 base at V and 2 bases at J, with 15 bases between the two ends. Germline V gene sequence: CDR1 SGHRS, CDR2 YFSETQ. The CDR3 extends over 16 amino acids. The CDR3 here is CASSLLGRDSQETQYF. The CDR3 DNA is TGCGCCAGCAGCTTGCTAGGCAGGGATAGTCAAGAGACCCAGTACTTC.

For this clone: This sample also contains other DNA sequences that code for the same CDR3. The chain carries TRBV19 and TRBJ1-1, with a possible D match to TRBD1 (5 bases). V lost 4 bases, J lost 3 bases, and 9 bases lay in between. Per germline, CDR1 LNHDA and CDR2 SQIVND (reference sequence). The CDR3 spans 13 residues. CDR3 region: CASSRTGYTEAFF. CDR3 nucleotide sequence: TGTGCCAGTAGTAGAACAGGATACACTGAAGCTTTCTTT. The entire variable domain, with the rest obtained from reference TRBV19 and TRBJ1-1, is as follows: DGGITQSPKYLFRKEGQNVTLSCEQNLNHDAMYWYRQDPGQGLRLIYYSQIVNDFQKGDIAEGYSVSREKKESFPLTVTSAQKNPTAFYLCASSRTGYTEAFFGQGTRLTVV.

The rearrangement joins TRBV19 to TRBJ1-6, with D possibly matching TRBD1 (5 bases). The ends were cut back, 5 bases at V and 14 bases at J, with 16 bases in the middle. CDR1 and CDR2 (germline): LNHDA, SQIVND (reference sequence). This CDR3 is 13 amino acids long. CDR3 nucleotide sequence: TGTGCCAGTAGTCCAGAAGAGGGGTCCTCCCTCCACTTT. Residues: CASSPEEGSSLHF.

This chain connects TRBV7-8 to TRBJ1-6; 9 bases align to TRBD1. Germline loops: CDR1 SGHVS, CDR2 FQNEAQ. This CDR3 is 16 amino acids long. After removal of 3 bases from V and 7 bases from J, the junction contained 7 bases not matched to a gene. CDR3 DNA: TGTGCCAGCAGCTTGGGGACAGGGTCGGTAAATTCACCCCTCCACTTT. Translated: CASSLGTGSVNSPLHF.

This chain links TRBV10-3 with TRBJ2-2; tentatively, D is TRBD2 (6 bases). The V and J ends lost 8 bases and 6 bases respectively, with 13 bases between them. Germline CDR1 ENHRY, CDR2 SYGVKD. The CDR3 consists of 13 residues. The CDR3 bases are TGTGCCATCGCGGGGAGAGGTGCCGGGGAGCTGTTTTTT. It codes for CAIAGRGAGELFF.

The rearrangement links TRBV6-5 to TRBJ2-5, with 8 bases identical to TRBD2. The V segment lost 2 bases and the J segment 2 bases; nucleotides outside the gene matches: 7. Germline V gene lookup returns CDR1 MNHEY and CDR2 SVGAGI. The CDR3 extends over 16 amino acids. The CDR3 sequence is CASSYVAGGRQETQYF. The CDR3 DNA follows: TGTGCCAGCAGTTACGTTGCGGGGGGTAGGCAAGAGACCCAGTACTTC.

The V and J genes are TRBV9 and TRBJ2-5; 8 bases map to TRBD1. CDR1 SGDLS and CDR2 YYNGEE come from the germline V gene. The CDR3 length is 16 residues. With 0 bases clipped from V and 0 bases from J, the junction kept 4 bases outside the gene matches. Here the CDR3 DNA reads TGTGCCAGCAGCGTAGGAAGGGACAGGTACCAAGAGACCCAGTACTTC. Translated: CASSVGRDRYQETQYF.

This sequence joins TRBV5-6 and TRBJ2-1, with 8 bases that match TRBD2. CDR1 is SGHDT, CDR2 YYEEEE, per germline. Trimming took 6 bases from V and 0 from J; bases not matched to a gene: 11. This CDR3 has 17 residues. As DNA, the CDR3 is TGTGCCAGCACACAGGATGGACTAGCCAACTCCTACAATGAGCAGTTCTTC. Protein: CASTQDGLANSYNEQFF.

The CDR3 protein is CASSLGPPGFTDTQYF. The CDR3 nucleotides read TGTGCCAGCAGCTTGGGTCCTCCAGGGTTCACAGATACGCAGTATTTT. The chain uses TRBV7-8 and TRBJ2-3; D is perhaps TRBD1 (5 bases). Germline V CDR1 and CDR2: SGHVS, FQNEAQ. Trimming cost V 3 bases and J 2 bases, with 15 bases left between them. CDR3 size: 16 residues.

The genes are TRBV6-1 and TRBJ2-7; TRBD1 aligns across 8 bases. Per germline, CDR1 MNHNS and CDR2 SASEGT. The trim removed 6 bases at V and 0 bases at J, leaving 4 bases unmatched. CDR3 length: 14 residues. In DNA form, the CDR3 reads TGTGCCAGCAGAGGCGGGACAGGCTCCTACGAGCAGTACTTC. Protein product: CASRGGTGSYEQYF.

The chain has TRBV9 and TRBJ1-4, with a weak D call TRBD1 (6 bases). Deletions cut 3 bases from V and 3 bases from J, with 12 bases between. The CDR3 consists of 15 residues. Germline values: CDR1 SGDLS, CDR2 YYNGEE. Here the CDR3 reads CASSERGGANEKLFF. Here the CDR3 DNA reads TGTGCCAGCAGCGAAAGAGGGGGGGCTAATGAAAAACTGTTTTTT.

The genes are TRBV28 and TRBJ1-2, with a weak D call TRBD1 (5 bases). This CDR3 region has 11 residues. Trimming took off 3 bases at V and 7 bases at J, with 6 bases between the two ends. The germline V gene has CDR1 MDHEN and CDR2 SYDVKM. The CDR3 loop is CASSFRAGYTF. CDR3 coding DNA: TGTGCCAGCAGTTTCAGGGCTGGCTACACCTTC.

The chain joins TRBV18 to TRBJ2-5, with 9 bases fitting TRBD2. The V gene end was trimmed by 2 bases and the J gene end by 5 bases; junction bases not matched to a gene: 12. The germline gives CDR1 KGHSH, CDR2 LQKENI. CDR3 length equals 17 residues. This CDR3 reads CASSPKARTSVVETQYF. The CDR3 DNA follows: TGTGCCAGCTCACCAAAGGCTCGGACTAGCGTGGTGGAGACCCAGTACTTC.

The chain has TRBV30 and TRBJ1-2, with no clear D. The CDR3 is 15 amino acids. Germline V lookup: CDR1 GTSNPN, CDR2 SVGIG (reference sequence). Trimming took off 2 bases at V and 0 bases at J, with 13 bases between the two ends. The DNA of the CDR3 is TGTGCCTGGAGTTCCCAGATAATAGCTAACTATGGCTACACCTTC. Its translation: CAWSSQIIANYGYTF.

The chain is built from TRBV7-2 and TRBJ2-3; 8 nucleotides agree with TRBD2. The CDR3 has 15 residues. From germline, CDR1 is SGHTA and CDR2 FQGNSA. The ends lost 4 bases at V and 2 bases at J; junction bases unmatched: 5. The CDR3 DNA is TGTGCCAGCAGCTACCCGGGACTAGTCACAGATACGCAGTATTTT. It yields the protein CASSYPGLVTDTQYF.

This clone was recorded once. The rearrangement joins TRBV18 to TRBJ2-1, with 10 bases lining up with TRBD1. The ends lost 4 bases at V and 7 bases at J; junction bases unmatched: 7. The CDR3 contains 15 residues. CDR1 is KGHSH and CDR2 is LQKENI in the germline V gene. This CDR3 reads CASSQGTGAWNEQFF. CDR3 coding DNA: TGTGCCAGCTCACAAGGGACAGGGGCGTGGAATGAGCAGTTCTTC.

The chain has TRBV7-9 and TRBJ2-1; no definite D call. The ends were cut back, 3 bases at V and 0 bases at J, with 6 bases in the middle. The CDR3 is 14 residues long. Germline CDR1 and CDR2: SEHNR and FQNEAQ (reference sequence). For the CDR3, the DNA is TGTGCCAGCAGCTTTCCGAGCTCCTACAATGAGCAGTTCTTC. Its translation is CASSFPSSYNEQFF.